This T cell receptor (beta chain) comes out of a study of blood T cells in healthy people across ages (dated by TCRdb to 2015 to 2017). Context from the whole study: Template switching captured roughly one uniquely barcoded TCR beta cDNA molecule per two T cells in model experiments. To track age-related changes in TCR beta repertoire diversity, the study relied on deep sequencing normalized with unique cDNA molecular identifiers. The donors were divided into four age groups: young (average 16 years), middle-aged (approximately 41), aged (about 62) and long-lived (roughly 82). To avoid experimental bias, donors of different ages were randomly spread across the sequencing lanes. Two additional independent replicas of 1 million unique cDNA reads from the same blood draw were analyzed for two donors (one aged 18 to 30 and one aged 80 or older).

The donors were 40 or so Caucasian individuals from Russia, aged about 6 to 95 years, who were systemically healthy. Each donor gave 9 to 10 milliliters of peripheral blood, collected into EDTA-treated Vacutainer tubes. Ficoll-Paque density-gradient centrifugation was used to isolate PBMCs, with at least 7 million obtained per sample. Total RNA, at least 6 micrograms per sample, was extracted from PBMCs with Trizol reagent. For every donor, an aliquot of PBMCs went through flow cytometry to measure the percentages of naive CD45RAhigh/CD27high T cells. Comment on this clonotype: It lacks a known antigen. No clone much larger than this one lies a single base away; base qualities are absent.

The method was 5' RACE. TCRdb records Illumina HiSeq 2500 as the sequencer. A second 7 to 11 cycle PCR used a sample-barcoded 5' primer and a J-beta primer mix. A unique molecular identifier was introduced onto each TCR beta cDNA molecule by a template-switch 5' adaptor carrying 12 random nucleotides. At least 3 million CDR3-containing paired-end reads were obtained from each sample. First-strand cDNA synthesis was performed from all RNA using the Mint cDNA synthesis kit, with priming by a TRBC-specific oligonucleotide. Following uracil-DNA glycosylase treatment, all cDNA underwent a first 18-cycle PCR with the universal primers M1SS and BC2_uni_R. Concerning the study's data processing: For normalization, 1 million high-quality reads were randomly selected from each sample, with every read carrying a distinct molecular identifier. Reads sharing molecular identifiers were discarded rather than binned into consensus sequences. MiTCR, with a Q25 quality threshold and the strictest error-elimination algorithm, was used for CDR3 identification, clonotype clustering and error correction. A nonparametric unseen species model with Euler transformation was used to estimate lower-bound total TCR beta diversity. TCRdb passed the public sequencing reads through fastp at Q25 and MiXCR, retaining productive beta sequences. Entries are consolidated by CDR3 protein sequence, retaining the most common genes and DNA. None of the V and J calls come from the authors' own analysis; TCRdb made them. Within this sample are hundreds of thousands of distinct CDR3 sequences, with under 55% of them counted one time only. The ten largest clones take up about 19% of the sample.

What the study reported, not specific to this receptor: As age increased, observed TCR beta diversity per million T cells dropped in a roughly linear way, and a significant reduction was already evident by age 40. Compared with the aged group, more naive CD4+ T cells, fewer expanded clones and increased TCR diversity were shown by the long-lived group, suggesting age selection. The percentage of naive T cells measured by flow cytometry correlated strongly with observed TCR beta diversity. Because donor CMV infection status was unknown, age-related changes in expanded clonotypes were potentially confounded. Estimates of total diversity based on one million sequenced T cells were considered lower bounds and underestimates. Since profiling was done on bulk unsorted PBMCs, naive and antigen-experienced compartments could not be conclusively compared.

Inclusive of the bounding cysteine and phenylalanine, the CDR3 is 18 residues long. Only CDR3 DNA remains: 54 bases, in frame from the first base. The junction carries 23 bases between V and J, which are trimmed by 5 bases and 3 bases respectively. The germline V gene (reference sequence) gives CDR1 as SEHNR and CDR2 as FQNEAQ. Sequenced input: blood. This sequence was found in a man aged 60-69 years in good health. The sequence links TRBV7-9 to TRBJ2-1, with the D gene not confidently named. The CDR3 here reads CASSQRPPGGAIYNEQFF. The sequenced DNA: TGTGCCAGCAGCCAGCGTCCCCCTGGCGGCGCCATCTACAATGAGCAGTTCTTC.